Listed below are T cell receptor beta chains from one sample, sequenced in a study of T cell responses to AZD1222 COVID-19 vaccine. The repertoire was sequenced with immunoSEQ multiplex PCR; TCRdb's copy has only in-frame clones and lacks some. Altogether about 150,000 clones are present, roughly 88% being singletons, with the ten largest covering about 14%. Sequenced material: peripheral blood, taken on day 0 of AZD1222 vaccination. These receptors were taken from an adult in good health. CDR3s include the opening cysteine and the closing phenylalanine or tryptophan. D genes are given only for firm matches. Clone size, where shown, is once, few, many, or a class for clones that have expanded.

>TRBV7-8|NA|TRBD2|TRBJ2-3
CASSPGSGAGGTDTQYF
TGTGCCAGCAGCCCAGGGAGCGGGGCGGGGGGCACAGATACGCAGTATTTT
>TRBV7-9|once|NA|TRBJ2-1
CASNPGWVPANEQFF
TGTGCCAGCAACCCAGGCTGGGTTCCCGCTAATGAGCAGTTCTTC
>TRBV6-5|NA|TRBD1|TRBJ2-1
CASSLTGQGTQFF
TGTGCCAGCAGTTTAACGGGACAGGGCACCCAGTTCTTC
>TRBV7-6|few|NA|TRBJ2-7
CASSLSQYEQYF
TGTGCCAGCAGCTTAAGCCAATACGAGCAGTACTTC
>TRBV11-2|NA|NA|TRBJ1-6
CASSLVRGSPLHF
TGTGCCAGCAGCTTAGTCAGAGGTTCACCCCTCCACTTT
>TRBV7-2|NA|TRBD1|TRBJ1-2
CASNTGGAVSYGYTF
TGTGCCAGCAACACAGGGGGCGCGGTATCCTATGGCTACACCTTC
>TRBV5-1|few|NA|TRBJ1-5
CASSFGDAQPQHF
TGCGCCAGCAGCTTCGGAGATGCACAGCCCCAGCATTTT
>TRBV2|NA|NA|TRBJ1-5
CASSEQAEQHF
TGTGCCAGCAGTGAACAGGCGGAGCAGCATTTT
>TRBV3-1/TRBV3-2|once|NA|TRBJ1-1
CASTPGDLNTEAFF
TGTGCCAGCACCCCAGGGGATTTGAACACTGAAGCTTTCTTT
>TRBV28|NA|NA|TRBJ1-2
CASSLWQAGGYTF
TGTGCCAGCAGTTTATGGCAGGCGGGGGGCTACACCTTC